This T cell receptor (beta chain) was captured by sequencing in a study of OX40 agonist ivuxolimab in advanced cancers. This CDR3 is built from 14 residues. Trimming at V came to 4 bases and at J to 1 base, leaving 2 bases not matched to a gene. In germline, CDR1 is MNHEY, CDR2 SVGAGI. Turning to this clone: Its antigen is not identified.

Measured with immunoSEQ multiplex PCR; TCRdb has only the in-frame clones, and not every one. The repertoire holds roughly 67,000 clones, with roughly 90% as singletons. The study, taken as a whole, reports: Clonal expansion among partial responders at 0.1-3.0 mg/kg ranked near the lowest.

The V and J genes are TRBV6-5 and TRBJ2-7; TRBD2 matches at 9 bases. Source: CD4+ or CD8+ T cells sorted from blood, taken in a trial of the OX40 agonist ivuxolimab. The clonotype was recovered from an adult with an advanced solid tumor such as melanoma, head and neck, liver or kidney cancer. The CDR3 nucleotides read TGTGCCAGCAGTTCTAGCGGGGAGTCCTACGAGCAGTACTTC. Protein sequence: CASSSSGESYEQYF.